Listed below are T cell receptor beta chains from one sample, sequenced in a study of blood T cell repertoires in COVID-19. Data came from immunoSEQ multiplex PCR; TCRdb stores just in-frame clones and leaves some out. The sample lists 200,000 to 250,000 clones, 88% occurring once. Sequenced: peripheral blood. These receptors were obtained from a woman in her sixties with acute or convalescent COVID-19. The CDR3 runs from the conserved cysteine through the conserved F or W. A D gene is named only where the DNA matches it firmly. The size entry is marked missing in some rows and otherwise reads once, few, many or a size class.

v_call	d_call	clone_size	j_call	cdr3_aa	cdr3_nt
TRBV6-5	.	.	TRBJ1-2	CASARDSYGYTF	TGTGCCAGTGCCCGGGACTCCTATGGCTACACCTTC
TRBV19	TRBD1	.	TRBJ1-6	CASTGTGVYNSPLHF	TGTGCCAGTACCGGGACAGGGGTGTATAATTCACCCCTCCACTTT
TRBV12-3/TRBV12-4	.	.	TRBJ2-3	CASSQGDTQYF	TGTGCCAGCAGTCAGGGCGATACGCAGTATTTT
TRBV7-8	.	few	TRBJ1-1	CASSQMYREAFF	TGTGCCAGCAGCCAAATGTACAGGGAAGCTTTCTTT
TRBV9	TRBD2	.	TRBJ2-2	CASSAGLAGVGELFF	TGTGCCAGCAGCGCGGGACTAGCGGGAGTCGGGGAGCTGTTTTTT
TRBV7-9	TRBD1	.	TRBJ2-2	CASSSDRVNTGELFF	TGTGCCAGCAGCTCTGACAGGGTCAACACCGGGGAGCTGTTTTTT
TRBV6-5	TRBD1	.	TRBJ1-2	CASSYTRTGGGYGYTF	TGTGCCAGCAGTTACACCCGGACAGGGGGCGGCTATGGCTACACCTTC
TRBV2	.	once	TRBJ1-2	CASAAQGIPYGYTF	TGTGCCAGCGCGGCCCAGGGGATTCCCTATGGCTACACCTTC
TRBV6-5	TRBD1	.	TRBJ1-5	CASSRDRSNQPQHF	TGTGCCAGCAGCCGGGACAGAAGCAATCAGCCCCAGCATTTT
TRBV7-2	.	.	TRBJ1-1	CASSLMAINTEAFF	TGTGCCAGCAGCTTAATGGCCATCAACACTGAAGCTTTCTTT
TRBV5-1	TRBD1	.	TRBJ1-2	CASSWDSGYGYTF	TGCGCCAGCAGCTGGGACAGTGGCTATGGCTACACCTTC
TRBV19	TRBD2	.	TRBJ2-1	CASSMPRTSGRPDLSYNEQFF	TGTGCCAGTAGTATGCCTCGGACTAGCGGGAGGCCCGATCTCTCCTACAATGAGCAGTTCTTC
TRBV18	TRBD1	.	TRBJ2-7	CASSPGTGPYEQYF	TGTGCCAGCTCACCGGGGACAGGTCCCTACGAGCAGTACTTC
TRBV9	.	.	TRBJ2-7	CASSVEADIYEQYF	TGTGCCAGCAGCGTAGAGGCGGATATCTACGAGCAGTACTTC
TRBV20-1	.	.	TRBJ2-3	CSASSGRFDTQYF	TGCAGTGCTAGTAGCGGTAGATTCGATACGCAGTATTTT
TRBV9	.	.	TRBJ1-2	CASSVGPTVGYTF	TGTGCCAGCAGCGTAGGTCCAACGGTTGGCTACACCTTC
TRBV3-1/TRBV3-2	.	.	TRBJ1-1	CASSQVIRTEAFF	TGTGCCAGCAGCCAAGTTATTCGTACTGAAGCTTTCTTT
TRBV19	TRBD1	.	TRBJ2-3	CASKGTGTTDTQYF	TGTGCCAGTAAAGGGACAGGGACCACAGATACGCAGTATTTT
TRBV7-8	.	.	TRBJ2-1	CASSRNRGTEQFF	TGTGCCAGCAGCCGGAATAGAGGTACTGAGCAGTTCTTC
TRBV7-8	.	.	TRBJ1-2	CASSLDGTFGYTF	TGTGCCAGCAGCTTAGACGGGACATTTGGCTACACCTTC
TRBV6-2/TRBV6-3	.	.	TRBJ1-1	CASSYPRGLLNTEAFF	TGTGCCAGCAGTTACCCCCGGGGACTACTTAACACTGAAGCTTTCTTT
TRBV6-5	.	.	TRBJ1-1	CASSQTRGEDTEAFF	TGTGCCAGCAGCCAGACTCGGGGAGAGGACACTGAAGCTTTCTTT
TRBV4-1	TRBD1	.	TRBJ2-7	CASSRPGTGSPEQYF	TGCGCCAGCAGCCGGCCCGGGACAGGGTCGCCCGAGCAGTACTTC
TRBV30	.	.	TRBJ2-5	CAWSVRRQETQYF	TGTGCCTGGAGTGTGAGGCGGCAAGAGACCCAGTACTTC
TRBV30	TRBD1	.	TRBJ1-2	CAWMAGGSGSRGYTF	TGTGCCTGGATGGCAGGGGGAAGTGGTTCCCGTGGCTACACCTTC
TRBV7-9	.	once	TRBJ2-2	CASSPGDHNTGELFF	TGTGCCAGCAGCCCGGGGGACCATAACACCGGGGAGCTGTTTTTT